This is a list of T cell receptor beta chains from one sample in a study of post-analysis software for immune sequencing data. TCRdb reprocessed the PCR reads with MiXCR, giving one entry per CDR3 protein. The sample holds about 820,000 distinct CDR3 sequences, approximately 50% seen once. The sequencing sample was made of blood. The receptors were gathered from a girl aged 5-17 years with multiple sclerosis. The CDR3 runs from the conserved cysteine through the conserved F or W. The order of the fields is V gene, CDR3 length, clone size, D gene, J gene, CDR3 DNA, CDR3 protein. D genes are given only for firm matches. Not all rows give a size; the values are once, few, many and, for expanded clones, a class.

TRBV6-2/TRBV6-3	17	NA	TRBD1	TRBJ2-7	TGTGCCAGCACCCCTCGGCCCCAGAGGGACAGGTCATACGAGCAGTACTTC	CASTPRPQRDRSYEQYF
TRBV20-1	13	NA	NA	TRBJ2-1	TGCAGTGCTAGACTTGTGGGGGTCGGTGAGCAGTTCTTC	CSARLVGVGEQFF
TRBV5-1	17	NA	TRBD1	TRBJ2-3	TGCGCCAGCAGCGGTCCGGGACAGGGTTTAATTGGAGATACGCAGTATTTT	CASSGPGQGLIGDTQYF
TRBV12-3/TRBV12-4	16	NA	TRBD1	TRBJ2-5	TGTGCCAGCAGGGGGGGACAGGGAGATCCAGGGGAGACCCAGTACTTC	CASRGGQGDPGETQYF
TRBV12-3/TRBV12-4	13	NA	NA	TRBJ1-1	TGTGCCAGCAGTCATGACAGAAACACTGAAGCTTTCTTT	CASSHDRNTEAFF
TRBV20-1	15	few	TRBD2	TRBJ2-3	TGCAGTGCTAGCGAGCTAGCGGGAACGGCAGATACGCAGTATTTT	CSASELAGTADTQYF
TRBV6-5	13	few	NA	TRBJ1-5	TGTGCCAGCAGAAACACAGGAGGACAGCCCCAGCATTTT	CASRNTGGQPQHF
TRBV5-6	16	NA	NA	TRBJ2-2	TGTGCCAGCAGCTTGTTGAGGGTCGCGAACACCGGGGAGCTGTTTTTT	CASSLLRVANTGELFF
TRBV27	14	NA	TRBD2	TRBJ2-7	TGTGCCAGCAGTTTAGGGACTACCACCTACGAGCAGTACTTC	CASSLGTTTYEQYF
TRBV15	17	NA	NA	TRBJ2-2	TGTGCCACCAGCAAATCCGGGACGCCAGCGAACACCGGGGAGCTGTTTTTT	CATSKSGTPANTGELFF
TRBV7-6	18	few	TRBD2	TRBJ2-4	TGTGCCAGCAGCTTAGCGGTCAGCGGGGGGCTAGCCAAAAACATTCAGTACTTC	CASSLAVSGGLAKNIQYF
TRBV7-3	19	NA	NA	TRBJ2-1	TGTGCCAGCAGCTTAAACCCGCTTGGGACGGGTAGCTCCTACAATGAGCAGTTCTTC	CASSLNPLGTGSSYNEQFF
TRBV9	16	NA	TRBD1	TRBJ2-7	TGTGCCAGCAGCGTGTCGGCCGGGACAGGGAAATATATTCAGTACTTC	CASSVSAGTGKYIQYF
TRBV5-6	15	NA	TRBD2	TRBJ2-1	TGTGCCAGCAGCTTGCTTAGGCTAGCGGACGATGAGCAGTTCTTC	CASSLLRLADDEQFF
TRBV3-1	15	few	NA	TRBJ2-7	TGTGCCAGCAGCCAAGGGGGTCAGAGCTCCTACGAGCAGTACTTC	CASSQGGQSSYEQYF
TRBV5-1	14	few	NA	TRBJ1-2	TGCGCCAGCAGCTTGGCCCATGGAAACTATGGCTACACCTTC	CASSLAHGNYGYTF
TRBV5-1	13	NA	NA	TRBJ2-7	TGCGCCAGCAGCTTGGCCGGATTATGGGAGCAGTACTTC	CASSLAGLWEQYF
TRBV9	15	NA	TRBD1	TRBJ1-2	TGTGCCAGCAGCTTTCTAGGACAGGGGGGAGATGGCTACACCTTC	CASSFLGQGGDGYTF
TRBV9	14	NA	NA	TRBJ1-1	TGTGCCAGCAGCGTCGGGACGGCGAACACTGAAGCTTTCTTT	CASSVGTANTEAFF
TRBV7-6	15	few	NA	TRBJ1-2	TGTGCCAGCAGCTTGACCGTCGACCCTAACTATGGCTACACCTTC	CASSLTVDPNYGYTF
TRBV12-3/TRBV12-4	16	few	TRBD2	TRBJ2-5	TGTGCCAGCAGACGCGTCCTAGCGGGGGGCCAAGAGACCCAGTACTTC	CASRRVLAGGQETQYF
TRBV28	17	once	NA	TRBJ2-1	TGTGCCAGCAGTTCTAGCCTTGCGGGATACTCCTACAACGAGCAGTTCTTC	CASSSSLAGYSYNEQFF
TRBV6-6	15	NA	NA	TRBJ1-2	TGTGCCAGCAGTTACGACAGCACTTTTAACTATGGCTACACCTTC	CASSYDSTFNYGYTF
TRBV3-1	15	NA	NA	TRBJ2-7	TGTGCCAGCAGCAAGAACCCGAGTCCGACTTACGAGCAGTACTTC	CASSKNPSPTYEQYF
TRBV5-1	14	few	TRBD2	TRBJ2-7	TGCGCCAGCAGCGAGACTAGCGGTCTCGGCGAGCAGTACTTC	CASSETSGLGEQYF
TRBV7-2	14	few	NA	TRBJ2-4	TGTGCCAGCAGCTACTGGACGGTGAAAAACATTCAGTACTTC	CASSYWTVKNIQYF
TRBV12-5	16	NA	TRBD1	TRBJ2-4	TGTGCTAGTGGTTTGGTAACAGGGGGAGCCAAAAACATTCAGTACTTC	CASGLVTGGAKNIQYF
TRBV5-6	14	few	NA	TRBJ2-5	TGTGCCAGCAGCTCCAGTGGCGGCCGGGAGACCCAGTACTTC	CASSSSGGRETQYF
TRBV2	15	NA	TRBD2	TRBJ2-3	TGTGCCAGCAGGGGACTAGCGGGAAGCACAGATACGCAGTATTTT	CASRGLAGSTDTQYF
TRBV18	15	few	TRBD1	TRBJ1-2	TGTGCCAGCTCACGACCGGGACAGGTTAACTATGGCTACACCTTC	CASSRPGQVNYGYTF
TRBV7-2	14	NA	TRBD1	TRBJ1-2	TGTGCCACCAGACCGGGACAGGGGGTCGGTGGCTACACCTTC	CATRPGQGVGGYTF
TRBV30	15	NA	TRBD2	TRBJ2-3	TGTGCCTCCACGACTCGGGGGGGAGTCACAGATACGCAGTATTTT	CASTTRGGVTDTQYF
TRBV11-2	15	NA	NA	TRBJ1-3	TGTGCCAGCAGCCCGGCGGGGGTCTCTGGAAACACCATATATTTT	CASSPAGVSGNTIYF
TRBV18	14	NA	TRBD1	TRBJ1-1	TGTGCCAGCTCATCGCAGGGGGCCCACACTGAAGCTTTCTTT	CASSSQGAHTEAFF
TRBV7-9	12	NA	NA	TRBJ2-1	TGTGCCAGCAGCGGACTCAGAAATGAGCAGTTCTTC	CASSGLRNEQFF
TRBV10-3	14	NA	TRBD1	TRBJ1-1	TGTGCCATCAGTGGAAGGGGGCGGAACACTGAAGCTTTCTTT	CAISGRGRNTEAFF
TRBV7-2	16	NA	NA	TRBJ1-5	TGTGCCAGCAGCTTAGGTATGAGGACCGTGTCCCAGCCCCAGCATTTT	CASSLGMRTVSQPQHF
TRBV3-1	14	NA	TRBD2	TRBJ2-5	TGTGCCAGCAGCCGAGCGGGAGGTATGGAGACCCAGTACTTC	CASSRAGGMETQYF
TRBV7-6	14	once	TRBD1	TRBJ1-4	TGTGCCAGCAGCCCAGGTGTCGGACAGGGGAAACTGTTTTTT	CASSPGVGQGKLFF
TRBV20-1	14	NA	NA	TRBJ2-3	TGCAGTGCTCCGGGGGGCCTCCTATCCGATACGCAGTATTTT	CSAPGGLLSDTQYF
TRBV5-1	16	NA	TRBD2	TRBJ2-7	TGCGCCAGCAGCCGGGGACTAGCGGGGGCCGCCTACGAGCAGTACTTC	CASSRGLAGAAYEQYF
TRBV11-2	15	NA	TRBD1	TRBJ2-7	TGTGCCAGCAGCCAAGACAGGGGAAGTAATGGCGAGCAGTACTTC	CASSQDRGSNGEQYF
TRBV3-1	13	few	NA	TRBJ2-4	TGTGCCAGCAGCCAAGTGAAGACAGGTTTGTTGTACTTC	CASSQVKTGLLYF
TRBV20-1	13	NA	NA	TRBJ2-3	TGCAGTGCTCGTCCCGGGAGCACAGATACGCAGTATTTT	CSARPGSTDTQYF
TRBV29-1	11	few	NA	TRBJ2-5	TGCAGCGTCAGGGACCAAGAGACCCAGTACTTC	CSVRDQETQYF
TRBV6-6	13	few	NA	TRBJ2-5	TGTGCCAGCAGTTACGTTATGCAAGAGACCCAGTACTTC	CASSYVMQETQYF
TRBV10-3	15	NA	NA	TRBJ2-1	TGTGCCATCAGTCAGGACCACACCCCGGCGAGTGAGCAGTTCTTC	CAISQDHTPASEQFF
TRBV2	15	NA	NA	TRBJ2-7	TGTGCCAGCAGGGAATCGGGCCTCCCTCCCCTCGAGCAGTACTTC	CASRESGLPPLEQYF
TRBV20-1	13	NA	NA	TRBJ2-7	TGCAGTGCTAGAGCACCTAACTACTACGAGCAGTACTTC	CSARAPNYYEQYF
TRBV20-1	13	few	TRBD1	TRBJ1-4	TGCAGTGCTACCGGGACAGTTAATGAAAAACTGTTTTTT	CSATGTVNEKLFF